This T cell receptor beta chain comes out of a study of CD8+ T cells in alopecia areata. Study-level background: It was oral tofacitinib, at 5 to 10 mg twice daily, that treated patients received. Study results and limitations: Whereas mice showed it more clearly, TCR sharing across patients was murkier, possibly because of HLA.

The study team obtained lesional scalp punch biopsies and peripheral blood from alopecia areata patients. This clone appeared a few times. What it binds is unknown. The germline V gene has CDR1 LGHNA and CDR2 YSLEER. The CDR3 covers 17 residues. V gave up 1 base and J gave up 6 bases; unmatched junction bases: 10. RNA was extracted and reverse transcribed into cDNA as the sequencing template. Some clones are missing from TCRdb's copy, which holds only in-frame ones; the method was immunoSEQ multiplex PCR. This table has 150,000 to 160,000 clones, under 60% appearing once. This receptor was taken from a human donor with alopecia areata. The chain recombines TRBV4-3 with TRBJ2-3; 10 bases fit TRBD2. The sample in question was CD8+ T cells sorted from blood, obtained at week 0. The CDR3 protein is CASSQGFSGGPRDTQYF. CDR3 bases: TGCGCCAGCAGCCAAGGGTTTAGCGGGGGGCCCCGGGATACGCAGTATTTT.